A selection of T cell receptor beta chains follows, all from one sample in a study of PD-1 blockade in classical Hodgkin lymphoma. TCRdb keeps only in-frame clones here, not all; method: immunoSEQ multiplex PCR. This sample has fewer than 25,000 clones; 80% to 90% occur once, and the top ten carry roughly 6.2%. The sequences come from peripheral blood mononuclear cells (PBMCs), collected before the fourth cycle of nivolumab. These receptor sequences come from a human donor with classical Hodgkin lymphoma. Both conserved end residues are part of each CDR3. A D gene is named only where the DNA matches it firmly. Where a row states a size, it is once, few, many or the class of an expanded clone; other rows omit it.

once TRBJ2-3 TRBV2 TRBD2 CAGGAGGPTDTQYF TGTGCAGGGGGAGCGGGGGGGCCCACAGATACGCAGTATTTT
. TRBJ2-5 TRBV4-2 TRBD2 CASSHRLAGGLETQYF TGTGCCAGCAGCCATCGACTAGCGGGAGGGCTTGAGACCCAGTACTTC
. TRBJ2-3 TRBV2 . CASSDLNSGEADTQYF TGTGCCAGCAGTGACTTGAATTCAGGTGAAGCAGATACGCAGTATTTT
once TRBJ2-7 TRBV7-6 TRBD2 CASSFSGSEYEQYF TGTGCCAGCAGCTTTAGCGGGAGCGAGTACGAGCAGTACTTC
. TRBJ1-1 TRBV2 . CASSPQGRGGGQAFF TGTGCCAGCAGTCCTCAGGGACGGGGAGGGGGTCAGGCTTTCTTT
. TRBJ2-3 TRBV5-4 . CASSLNVPTDPTDTQYF TGTGCCAGCAGCCTCAACGTCCCAACCGACCCCACAGATACGCAGTATTTT
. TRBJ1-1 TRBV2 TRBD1 CASKTGTANTEAFF TGTGCCAGCAAGACGGGGACAGCGAACACTGAAGCTTTCTTT
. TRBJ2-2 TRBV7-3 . CASSSKTMLNTGELFF TGTGCCAGCAGCTCCAAGACTATGCTGAACACCGGGGAGCTGTTTTTT
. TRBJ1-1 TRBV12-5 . CASGLGEGTEAFF TGTGCTAGTGGTTTAGGGGAGGGCACTGAAGCTTTCTTT
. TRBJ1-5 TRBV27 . CASSPLWGVDQPQHF TGTGCCAGCAGTCCCCTTTGGGGGGTCGATCAGCCCCAGCATTTT
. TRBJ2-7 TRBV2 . CASSPDYEQYF TGTGCCAGCAGCCCTGACTACGAGCAGTACTTC
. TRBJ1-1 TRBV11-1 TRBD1 CASSDTRTGVPEAFF TGTGCCAGCAGCGATACAAGGACAGGGGTGCCAGAAGCTTTCTTT
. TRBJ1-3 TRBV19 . CASSTDTFSGNTIYF TGTGCCAGTAGTACGGACACCTTCTCTGGAAACACCATATATTTT
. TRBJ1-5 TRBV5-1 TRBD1 CASSFGTGGNQPQHF TGCGCCAGCAGCTTTGGCACAGGGGGCAATCAGCCCCAGCATTTT
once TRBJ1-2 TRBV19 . CASSNRRGFGGYTF TGTGCCAGTAGTAACCGGAGAGGGTTTGGCGGCTACACCTTC
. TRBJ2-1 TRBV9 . CASSPEGWGYEQFF TGTGCCAGCAGCCCCGAGGGGTGGGGATATGAGCAGTTCTTC
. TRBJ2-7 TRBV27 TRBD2 CASSFQLAGPYEQYF TGTGCCAGCAGTTTCCAACTAGCGGGGCCCTACGAGCAGTACTTC
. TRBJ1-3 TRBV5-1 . CASSPSMISAGNTIYF TGCGCCAGCAGCCCCAGCATGATCTCTGCTGGAAACACCATATATTTT
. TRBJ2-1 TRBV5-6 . CASSLFQGAYNEQFF TGTGCCAGCAGCTTGTTCCAGGGCGCCTACAATGAGCAGTTCTTC
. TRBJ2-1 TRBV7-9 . CASSLAGEFRIEQFF TGTGCCAGCAGCTTAGCGGGAGAGTTTCGCATTGAGCAGTTCTTC
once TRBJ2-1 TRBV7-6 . CASSGWGRNNEQFF TGTGCCAGCAGCGGATGGGGACGTAACAATGAGCAGTTCTTC
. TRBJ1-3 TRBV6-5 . CASSRPWAGNTIYF TGTGCCAGCAGTCGACCCTGGGCCGGAAACACCATATATTTT